This TCR beta chain was sequenced for a study of blood T cell repertoires in COVID-19. The wider study: Italy, Spain and the United States were the sources of the convalescent and acute COVID-19 samples. PBMCs, B-cell-depleted T cells, or T cells were the source of the cDNA or gDNA that made up the material.

J lost 4 bases, V lost 4 bases, and 7 bases had no gene match. The CDR3 is 15 amino acids. CDR1 is LGHDT, CDR2 YNNKEL, per germline (reference sequence). As originally analysed: Nucleated cell counts were estimated from reference gene primer amplification. Clones were sequenced by immunoSEQ multiplex PCR, and TCRdb holds only the in-frame ones, with some missing. V and J calls and clone size are those listed in that table; D and trimming were worked out from the DNA. This sample has under 250,000 clones, with around four fifths found just once. J is TRBJ1-1 and V is TRBV3-1 (or the pseudogene TRBV3-2); TRBD1 matches at 9 bases. This TCR came from a man aged 40-49 years with acute or convalescent COVID-19. Material for sequencing was peripheral blood. The CDR3 DNA is TGTGCCAGCAGCCGCGGACAGGGGCCGATCACTGAAGCTTTCTTT. This sequence encodes CASSRGQGPITEAFF.